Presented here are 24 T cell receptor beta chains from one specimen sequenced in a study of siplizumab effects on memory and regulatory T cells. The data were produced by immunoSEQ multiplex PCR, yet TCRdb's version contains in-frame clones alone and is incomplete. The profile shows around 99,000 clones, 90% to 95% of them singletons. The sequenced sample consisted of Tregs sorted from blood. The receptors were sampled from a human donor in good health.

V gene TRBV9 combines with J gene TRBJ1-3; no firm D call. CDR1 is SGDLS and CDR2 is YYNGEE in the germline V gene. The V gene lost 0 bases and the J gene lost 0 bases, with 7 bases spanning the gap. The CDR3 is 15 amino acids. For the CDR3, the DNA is TGTGCCAGCAGCGTAGGTATGGTCTCTGGAAACACCATATATTTT. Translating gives CASSVGMVSGNTIYF.

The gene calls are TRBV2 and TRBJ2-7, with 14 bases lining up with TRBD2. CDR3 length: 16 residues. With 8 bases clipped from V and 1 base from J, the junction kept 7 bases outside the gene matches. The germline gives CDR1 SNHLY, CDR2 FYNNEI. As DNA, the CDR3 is TGTGCCAGCGTACCGACTAGCGGGGGGGGTTCCTACGAGCAGTACTTC. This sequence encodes CASVPTSGGGSYEQYF.

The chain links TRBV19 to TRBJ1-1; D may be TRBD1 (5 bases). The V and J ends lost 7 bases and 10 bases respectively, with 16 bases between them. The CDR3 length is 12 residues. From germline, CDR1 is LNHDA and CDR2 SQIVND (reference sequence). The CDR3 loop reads CASTGERGGAFF. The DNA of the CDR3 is TGTGCCAGTACGGGGGAGAGGGGCGGAGCTTTCTTT.

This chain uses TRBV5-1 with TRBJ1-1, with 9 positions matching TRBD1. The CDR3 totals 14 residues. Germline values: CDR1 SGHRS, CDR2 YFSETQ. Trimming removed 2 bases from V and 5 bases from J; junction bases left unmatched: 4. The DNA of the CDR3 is TGCGCCAGCAGCTTACAGGGGGCAGGGACTGAAGCTTTCTTT. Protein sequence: CASSLQGAGTEAFF.

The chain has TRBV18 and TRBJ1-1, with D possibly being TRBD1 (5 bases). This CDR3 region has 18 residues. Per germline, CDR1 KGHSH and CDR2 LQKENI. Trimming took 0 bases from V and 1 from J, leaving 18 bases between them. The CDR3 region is CASSPPGQGRWKNTEAFF. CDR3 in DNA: TGTGCCAGCTCACCACCGGGGCAGGGTAGGTGGAAGAACACTGAAGCTTTCTTT.

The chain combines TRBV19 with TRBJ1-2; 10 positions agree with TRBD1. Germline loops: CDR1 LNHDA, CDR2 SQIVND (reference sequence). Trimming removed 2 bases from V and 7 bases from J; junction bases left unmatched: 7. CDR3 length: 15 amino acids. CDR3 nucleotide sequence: TGTGCCAGTAGTATAAACTGGGACAGGGGCGGTGGCTACACCTTC. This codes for CASSINWDRGGGYTF.

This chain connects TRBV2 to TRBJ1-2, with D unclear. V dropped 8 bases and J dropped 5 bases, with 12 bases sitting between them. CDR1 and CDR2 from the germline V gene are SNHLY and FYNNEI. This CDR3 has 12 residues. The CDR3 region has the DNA TGTGCCAGCCGAGGGTCAGCATATGGCTACACCTTC. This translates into CASRGSAYGYTF.

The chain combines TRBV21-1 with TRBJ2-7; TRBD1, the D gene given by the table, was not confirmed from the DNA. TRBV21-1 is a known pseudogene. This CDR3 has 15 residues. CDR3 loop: CASSKGRTVFYEQYF. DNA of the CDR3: TGTGCCAGCAGCAAAGGGAGGACAGTCTTCTACGAGCAGTACTTC.

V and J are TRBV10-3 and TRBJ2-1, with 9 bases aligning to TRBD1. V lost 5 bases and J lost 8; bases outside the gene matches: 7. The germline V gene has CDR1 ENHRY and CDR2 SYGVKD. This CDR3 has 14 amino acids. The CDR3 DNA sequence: TGTGCCATCAGTACCGGGACAGGGTTCGATGAGCAGTTCTTC. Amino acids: CAISTGTGFDEQFF.

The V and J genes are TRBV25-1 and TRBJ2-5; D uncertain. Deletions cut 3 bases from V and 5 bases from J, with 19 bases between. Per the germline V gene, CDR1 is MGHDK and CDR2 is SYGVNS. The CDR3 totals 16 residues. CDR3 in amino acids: CASSDSIILGGETQYF. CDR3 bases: TGTGCCAGCAGTGATTCGATAATCTTAGGTGGTGAGACCCAGTACTTC.

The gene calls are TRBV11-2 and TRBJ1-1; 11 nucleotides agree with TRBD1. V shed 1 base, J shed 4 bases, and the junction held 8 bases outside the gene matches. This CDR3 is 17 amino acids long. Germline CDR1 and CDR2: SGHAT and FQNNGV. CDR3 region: CASSLGDRGFGGTEAFF. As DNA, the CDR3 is TGTGCCAGCAGCTTAGGGGACAGGGGGTTCGGGGGCACTGAAGCTTTCTTT.

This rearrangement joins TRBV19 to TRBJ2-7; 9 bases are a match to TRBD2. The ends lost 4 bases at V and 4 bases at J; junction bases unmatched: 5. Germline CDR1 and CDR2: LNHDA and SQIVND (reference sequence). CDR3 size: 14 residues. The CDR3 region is CASSRGTSKYEQYF. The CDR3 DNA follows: TGTGCCAGTAGTAGGGGGACTAGCAAGTACGAGCAGTACTTC.

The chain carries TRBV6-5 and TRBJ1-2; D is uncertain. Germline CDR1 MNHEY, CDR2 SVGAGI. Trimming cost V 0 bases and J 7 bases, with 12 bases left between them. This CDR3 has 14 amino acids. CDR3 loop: CASSYSMKTRGYTF. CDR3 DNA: TGTGCCAGCAGTTACTCGATGAAAACACGTGGCTACACCTTC.

The CDR3 loop reads CASSPTGGEQYF. CDR3 DNA: TGTGCCAGCAGCCCGACAGGGGGCGAGCAGTACTTC. The rearrangement links TRBV7-9 to TRBJ2-7; 9 positions agree with TRBD1. The CDR3 is made up of 12 amino acids. Trimming at V came to 5 bases and at J to 6 bases, leaving 2 bases not matched to a gene. CDR1 is SEHNR and CDR2 is FQNEAQ in the germline V gene (reference sequence).

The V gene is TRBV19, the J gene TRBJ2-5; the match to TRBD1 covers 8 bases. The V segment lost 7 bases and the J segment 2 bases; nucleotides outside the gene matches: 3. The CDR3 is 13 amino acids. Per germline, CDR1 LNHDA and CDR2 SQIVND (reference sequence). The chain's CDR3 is CASIGTGQETQYF. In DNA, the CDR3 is TGTGCCAGTATCGGGACAGGTCAAGAGACCCAGTACTTC. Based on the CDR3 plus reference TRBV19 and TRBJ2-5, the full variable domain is DGGITQSPKYLFRKEGQNVTLSCEQNLNHDAMYWYRQDPGQGLRLIYYSQIVNDFQKGDIAEGYSVSREKKESFPLTVTSAQKNPTAFYLCASIGTGQETQYFGPGTRLLVL.

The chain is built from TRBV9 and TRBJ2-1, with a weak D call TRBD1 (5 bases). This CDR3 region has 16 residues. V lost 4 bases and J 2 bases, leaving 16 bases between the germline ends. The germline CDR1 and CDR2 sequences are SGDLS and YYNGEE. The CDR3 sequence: CASSFRAGYTYNEQFF. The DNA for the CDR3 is TGTGCCAGCAGCTTTAGAGCAGGGTACACCTACAATGAGCAGTTCTTC.

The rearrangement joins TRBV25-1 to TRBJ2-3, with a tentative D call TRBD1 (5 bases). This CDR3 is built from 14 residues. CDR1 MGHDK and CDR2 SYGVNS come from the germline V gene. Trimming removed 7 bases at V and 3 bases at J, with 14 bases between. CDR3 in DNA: TGTGCCAGCACTCCCAGGGTTAGGACAGATACGCAGTATTTT. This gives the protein CASTPRVRTDTQYF.

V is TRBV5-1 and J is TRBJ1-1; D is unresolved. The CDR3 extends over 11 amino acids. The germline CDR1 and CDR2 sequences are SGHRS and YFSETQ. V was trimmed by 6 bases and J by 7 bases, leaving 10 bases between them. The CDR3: CASKDGFEAFF. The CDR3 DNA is TGCGCCAGCAAAGACGGCTTTGAAGCTTTCTTT.

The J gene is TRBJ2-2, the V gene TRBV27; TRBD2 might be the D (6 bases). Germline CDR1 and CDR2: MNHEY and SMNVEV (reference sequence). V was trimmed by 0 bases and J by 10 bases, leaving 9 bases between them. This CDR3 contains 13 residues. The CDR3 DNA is TGTGCCAGCAGTTTATCGGGCGGGGTGGAGCTGTTTTTT. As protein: CASSLSGGVELFF.

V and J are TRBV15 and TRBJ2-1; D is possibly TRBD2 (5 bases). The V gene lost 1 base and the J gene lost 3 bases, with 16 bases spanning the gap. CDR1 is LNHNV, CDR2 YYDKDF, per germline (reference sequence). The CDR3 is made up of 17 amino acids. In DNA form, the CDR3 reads TGTGCCACCAGCAGAGCCCCCTTATTAGCGCTCTACAATGAGCAGTTCTTC. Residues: CATSRAPLLALYNEQFF.

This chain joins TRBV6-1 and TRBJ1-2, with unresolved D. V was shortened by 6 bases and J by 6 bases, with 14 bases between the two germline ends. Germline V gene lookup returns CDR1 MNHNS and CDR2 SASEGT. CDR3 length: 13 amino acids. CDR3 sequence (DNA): TGTGCCAGCAGCACATTACTGGCTCATGGCTACACCTTC. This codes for CASSTLLAHGYTF.

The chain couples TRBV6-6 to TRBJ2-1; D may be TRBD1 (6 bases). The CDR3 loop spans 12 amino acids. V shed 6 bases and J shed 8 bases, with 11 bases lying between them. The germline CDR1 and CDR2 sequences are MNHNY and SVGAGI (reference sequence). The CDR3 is CASSSQGDEQFF. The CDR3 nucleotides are TGTGCCAGCAGCTCACAGGGCGATGAGCAGTTCTTC.

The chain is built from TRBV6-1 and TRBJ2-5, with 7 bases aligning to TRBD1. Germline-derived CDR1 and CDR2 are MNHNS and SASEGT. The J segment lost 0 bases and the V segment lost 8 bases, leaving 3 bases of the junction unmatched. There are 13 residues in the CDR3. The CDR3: CASGTVYQETQYF. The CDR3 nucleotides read TGTGCCAGCGGGACAGTGTACCAAGAGACCCAGTACTTC.

The CDR3 DNA sequence: TGTGCCAGCAGTTACGTAGAGGGCTACACCTTC. It is translated as CASSYVEGYTF. The chain employs TRBV6-6 and TRBJ1-2; D is unclear. Germline loops: CDR1 MNHNY, CDR2 SVGAGI (reference sequence). Trimming took off 2 bases at V and 8 bases at J, with 6 bases between the two ends. There are 11 residues in the CDR3.